This is a list of T cell receptor beta chains from one sample in a study of CD8 T cells in Susac syndrome. TCRdb re-called the immunoSEQ multiplex PCR reads through MiXCR, storing one row per CDR3 protein. The repertoire holds about 160,000 distinct CDR3 sequences, with approximately 95% as singletons. Input material: CD4+ T cells from PBMCs. These receptors were collected from a human donor with Susac syndrome. The CDR3 runs from the conserved cysteine through the conserved F or W. The D gene is left open where the match is weak. Some rows mark clone size as missing; the rest say once, few, many or name a class of expanded clone.

V gene: TRBV15
D gene: .
clone size: .
J gene: TRBJ2-7
CDR3 DNA: TGTGCCACCGTGGGGGATTGGGTTTGTTTTTACGAGCAGTACTTC
CDR3 protein: CATVGDWVCFYEQYF

V gene: TRBV5-1
D gene: TRBD2
clone size: once
J gene: TRBJ2-1
CDR3 DNA: TGCGCCAGCAGCCCCGGACTAGCGACGAATGAGCAGTTCTTC
CDR3 protein: CASSPGLATNEQFF

V gene: TRBV30
D gene: .
clone size: .
J gene: TRBJ1-1
CDR3 DNA: TGTGCCTGGAGTGTATTAGAACAGCGGGCTTTCTTT
CDR3 protein: CAWSVLEQRAFF

V gene: TRBV18
D gene: .
clone size: few
J gene: TRBJ2-5
CDR3 DNA: TGTGCCAGCTCACGGGCGGGGAACCAAGAGACCCAGTACTTC
CDR3 protein: CASSRAGNQETQYF

V gene: TRBV6-6
D gene: .
clone size: .
J gene: TRBJ2-3
CDR3 DNA: TGTGCCGTATCAGGGATGGGAGATACGCAGTATTTT
CDR3 protein: CAVSGMGDTQYF

V gene: TRBV7-2
D gene: .
clone size: few
J gene: TRBJ2-7
CDR3 DNA: TGTGCCAGCAGCCGTACCTCCTACGAGCAGTACTTC
CDR3 protein: CASSRTSYEQYF

V gene: TRBV29-1
D gene: TRBD2
clone size: once
J gene: TRBJ2-5
CDR3 DNA: TGCAGCGTTGAACTAGCGGGAGTGGAGACCCAGTACTTC
CDR3 protein: CSVELAGVETQYF

V gene: TRBV29-1
D gene: .
clone size: .
J gene: TRBJ1-2
CDR3 DNA: TGCAGCGTTCAATCCTTAGGGGCCGGCTACACCTTC
CDR3 protein: CSVQSLGAGYTF

V gene: TRBV5-6
D gene: .
clone size: .
J gene: TRBJ1-2
CDR3 DNA: TGTGCCAGCAGCTCTAAGTACGCGGGGGAGGATTATGGCTACACCTTC
CDR3 protein: CASSSKYAGEDYGYTF

V gene: TRBV20-1
D gene: .
clone size: .
J gene: TRBJ1-5
CDR3 DNA: TGCAGTGCACCTGACAGAGCCAATCAGCCCCAGCATTTT
CDR3 protein: CSAPDRANQPQHF

V gene: TRBV3-1
D gene: .
clone size: .
J gene: TRBJ1-5
CDR3 DNA: TGTGCCAGCAGCGCTCTCGGAAGTCAGCCCCAGCATTTT
CDR3 protein: CASSALGSQPQHF

V gene: TRBV20-1
D gene: .
clone size: once
J gene: TRBJ2-7
CDR3 DNA: TGCAGTGCTAGAAGCGACCCGCTGTACGAGCAGTACTTC
CDR3 protein: CSARSDPLYEQYF

V gene: TRBV7-6
D gene: .
clone size: .
J gene: TRBJ2-1
CDR3 DNA: TGTGCCAGCAGCATGGGACACCTATTATACAATGAGCAGTTCTTC
CDR3 protein: CASSMGHLLYNEQFF

V gene: TRBV7-2
D gene: .
clone size: .
J gene: TRBJ2-3
CDR3 DNA: TGTGCCAGCAGCTGGATGGATACGCAGTATTTT
CDR3 protein: CASSWMDTQYF

V gene: TRBV24-1
D gene: .
clone size: .
J gene: TRBJ2-3
CDR3 DNA: TGTGCCACCGCTCGGACAGAAACTATCAACCTAAGCACAGATACGCAGTATTTT
CDR3 protein: CATARTETINLSTDTQYF

V gene: TRBV28
D gene: .
clone size: .
J gene: TRBJ2-7
CDR3 DNA: TGTGCCAGCAGCCCGCCAGGGAACTACGAGCAGTACTTC
CDR3 protein: CASSPPGNYEQYF

V gene: TRBV5-1
D gene: .
clone size: .
J gene: TRBJ1-6
CDR3 DNA: TGCGCCAGCAGCCTGGGGGGGACGGGCAATTCACCCCTCCACTTT
CDR3 protein: CASSLGGTGNSPLHF

V gene: TRBV29-1
D gene: .
clone size: .
J gene: TRBJ2-7
CDR3 DNA: TGCAGCGTTGAAGATAGAGGGGCTACCTACGAGCAGTACTTC
CDR3 protein: CSVEDRGATYEQYF

V gene: TRBV9
D gene: .
clone size: .
J gene: TRBJ2-1
CDR3 DNA: TGTGCCAGCAGCGTAGCTATGGGGGTCAGGAGGGGAGAGCAGTTCTTC
CDR3 protein: CASSVAMGVRRGEQFF

V gene: TRBV30
D gene: .
clone size: .
J gene: TRBJ2-7
CDR3 DNA: TGTGCCTGGAGTGATTCTAGCGCATCCGAGCAGTACTTC
CDR3 protein: CAWSDSSASEQYF

V gene: TRBV3-1
D gene: TRBD2
clone size: .
J gene: TRBJ2-3
CDR3 DNA: TGTGCCAGCAGCCAAGATAGCGGGGCTAGCACAGATACGCAGTATTTT
CDR3 protein: CASSQDSGASTDTQYF

V gene: TRBV6-1
D gene: .
clone size: .
J gene: TRBJ1-5
CDR3 DNA: TGTGCCAGCAGTCCCCTTTGGGGGAGGATAGATCAGCCCCAGCATTTT
CDR3 protein: CASSPLWGRIDQPQHF

V gene: TRBV7-8
D gene: TRBD1
clone size: .
J gene: TRBJ1-6
CDR3 DNA: TGTGCCAGCAGCTTATCTGTCGGGACAGGTTCCGTTAATTCACCCCTCCACTTT
CDR3 protein: CASSLSVGTGSVNSPLHF

V gene: TRBV12-3/TRBV12-4
D gene: .
clone size: .
J gene: TRBJ2-5
CDR3 DNA: TGTGCCAGCAGTTTAGAAACCGGAGCAGAGAAAGAGACCCAGTACTTC
CDR3 protein: CASSLETGAEKETQYF

V gene: TRBV29-1
D gene: TRBD1
clone size: .
J gene: TRBJ1-1
CDR3 DNA: TGCAGCGTTGAAGGGACAGGGGCTGAAGCTTTCTTT
CDR3 protein: CSVEGTGAEAFF

V gene: TRBV27
D gene: .
clone size: .
J gene: TRBJ1-5
CDR3 DNA: TGTGCCAGCATTCCTGGGGGGAATCAGCCCCAGCATTTT
CDR3 protein: CASIPGGNQPQHF

V gene: TRBV20-1
D gene: TRBD1
clone size: .
J gene: TRBJ2-1
CDR3 DNA: TGCAGTGCTCATGGACAGGGGGCCTTAAATGAGCAGTTCTTC
CDR3 protein: CSAHGQGALNEQFF

V gene: TRBV5-1
D gene: .
clone size: .
J gene: TRBJ2-1
CDR3 DNA: TGCGCCAGCAGCTTACAGAGTGGGGGCAATGAGCAGTTCTTC
CDR3 protein: CASSLQSGGNEQFF